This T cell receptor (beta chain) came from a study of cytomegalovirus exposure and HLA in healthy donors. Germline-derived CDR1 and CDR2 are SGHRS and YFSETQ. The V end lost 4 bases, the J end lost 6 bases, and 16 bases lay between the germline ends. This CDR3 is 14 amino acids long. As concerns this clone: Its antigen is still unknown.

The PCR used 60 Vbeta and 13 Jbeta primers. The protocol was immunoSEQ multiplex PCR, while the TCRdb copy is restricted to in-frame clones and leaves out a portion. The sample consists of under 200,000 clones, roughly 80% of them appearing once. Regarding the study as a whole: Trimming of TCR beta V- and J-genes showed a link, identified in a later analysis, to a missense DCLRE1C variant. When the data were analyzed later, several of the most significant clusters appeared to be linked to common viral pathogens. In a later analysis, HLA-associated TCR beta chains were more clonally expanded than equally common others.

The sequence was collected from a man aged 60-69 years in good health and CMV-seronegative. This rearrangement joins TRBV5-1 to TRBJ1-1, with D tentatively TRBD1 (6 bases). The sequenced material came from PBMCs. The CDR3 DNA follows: TGCGCCAGCAGCCCTCAGAGGGGGTCGTCTGAAGCTTTCTTT. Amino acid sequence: CASSPQRGSSEAFF.